This TCR beta chain stems from a study of T cells in Graves' hyperthyroidism and ophthalmopathy. The wider study: Prior to any treatment, at the point of initial diagnosis, peripheral blood was collected. Findings and limits, study-wide: Most expanded thyroid clonotypes above 0.001 also appeared in blood.

RNA transcripts provided the source from which TCR beta CDR3 regions were amplified. The HTBI primer set drove a first-round RT-PCR of the TCR CDR3. TCRdb itself ran the multiplex PCR reads through MiXCR, one entry per CDR3 protein. The table records more than 550,000 distinct CDR3 sequences, 18% of them present only once. The CDR3 extends over 14 amino acids. Trimming took off 5 bases at V and 8 bases at J, with 15 bases between the two ends. Germline lookup yields CDR1 SEHNR and CDR2 FQNEAQ (reference sequence). At first hyperthyroidism diagnosis, before any ophthalmopathy symptoms, the blood sample was collected. Source material for PBMCs was over 7.5 ml fresh peripheral blood. This clonotype has a handful of counts. Its antigen is as yet unknown.

What was sequenced was blood. J is TRBJ2-2 and V is TRBV7-9; D might be TRBD1 or TRBD2, each matching 5 bases. The TCR was taken from a woman aged 50 to 65 with Graves' hyperthyroidism that later progressed to Graves' ophthalmopathy. Here the CDR3 reads CASSPDRGTGELFF. The CDR3 nucleotides read TGTGCCAGCAGCCCGGACCGAGGGACGGGGGAGCTGTTTTTT.